The 10 T cell receptor beta chains below were found in one sample sequenced in a study of blood T cell repertoires in COVID-19 (TCRdb year 2020). Preparation of the library involved the immunoSEQ multiplex PCR assay. The immuneACCESS repertoire file appears here via TCRdb, limited to in-frame rearrangements. These files lack a portion of the clones; in checked studies, under half of the deficit traces to unresolved V genes, and the cause of the others is not known. Across this sample there are about 270,000 clones, with around 85% seen only once. The ten top clones hold 11% of the sample. Input material: peripheral blood. These receptors all come from a woman aged 70-85 years with acute or convalescent COVID-19.

This sequence joins TRBV28 and TRBJ1-1; D is possibly TRBD1 (5 bases). The length of the CDR3 is 11 residues. The V gene's germline CDR1 is MDHEN and CDR2 SYDVKM. With 6 bases removed from V and 9 bases from J, the gap between germline ends came to 11 bases. CDR3 in amino acids: CASSLAGQAFF. In DNA form, the CDR3 reads TGTGCCAGCAGCTTGGCAGGGCAAGCTTTCTTT. Based on the CDR3 plus reference TRBV28 and TRBJ1-1, the full variable domain is DVKVTQSSRYLVKRTGEKVFLECVQDMDHENMFWYRQDPGLGLRLIYFSYDVKMKEKGDIPEGYSVSREKKERFSLILESASTNQTSMYLCASSLAGQAFFGQGTRLTVV.

This clone was counted between two and nine times. The chain uses TRBV7-9 and TRBJ2-2; 8 bases agree with TRBD2. Germline values: CDR1 SEHNR, CDR2 FQNEAQ (reference sequence). The CDR3 loop spans 17 amino acids. Trimming removed 5 bases from V and 6 bases from J; junction bases left unmatched: 14. The chain's CDR3 is CASSPLPGLGLPGELFF. Here the CDR3 DNA reads TGTGCCAGCAGCCCCTTACCGGGACTAGGACTTCCCGGGGAGCTGTTTTTT.

The chain carries TRBV10-3 and TRBJ2-2; TRBD2 aligns across 12 bases. The CDR3 consists of 15 residues. CDR1 and CDR2 from the germline V gene are ENHRY and SYGVKD. The V segment lost 4 bases and the J segment 8 bases; nucleotides outside the gene matches: 5. This CDR3 reads CAISGTSGVRGELFF. For the CDR3, the DNA is TGTGCCATCAGTGGGACTAGCGGGGTTCGGGGGGAGCTGTTTTTT.

This chain uses TRBV29-1 with TRBJ2-5, with D perhaps TRBD1 (7 bases). Trimming took 4 bases from V and 4 from J, leaving 13 bases between them. This CDR3 is built from 13 residues. CDR1 and CDR2 (germline): SQVTM, ANQGSEA. The CDR3 loop is CSVGGDRRETQYF. CDR3 nucleotide sequence: TGCAGCGTTGGGGGGGACAGACGAGAGACCCAGTACTTC.

This clone was detected only a few times. V is TRBV29-1 and J is TRBJ1-3, with D uncertain. This CDR3 is 14 amino acids long. The V gene lost 1 base and the J gene lost 3 bases, with 10 bases spanning the gap. Germline CDR1 SQVTM, CDR2 ANQGSEA. The CDR3 bases are TGCAGCGTTGAAGGGGCAGTAGGTGGAAACACCATATATTTT. Protein product: CSVEGAVGGNTIYF.

The rearrangement joins TRBV3-1 (or the pseudogene TRBV3-2) to TRBJ1-4; the D is unclear. Trimming left V 1 base short and J 4 bases short, with 10 bases between. Germline loops: CDR1 LGHDT, CDR2 YNNKEL (reference sequence). This CDR3 is 15 amino acids long. The CDR3 coding sequence is TGTGCCAGCAGCCAAGCGGGAGGCAATAATGAAAAACTGTTTTTT. Translation: CASSQAGGNNEKLFF.

This chain uses TRBV2 with TRBJ1-1, with 7 nucleotides matching TRBD1. Unmatched junction bases numbered 3, after V lost 6 bases and J lost 2 bases. Germline lookup yields CDR1 SNHLY and CDR2 FYNNEI. CDR3 length: 13 residues. CDR3 in amino acids: CASRQGYNTEAFF. Here the CDR3 DNA reads TGTGCCAGCAGACAGGGGTACAACACTGAAGCTTTCTTT.

The table lists this clone with a count of one. The chain couples TRBV2 to TRBJ2-2; TRBD1 matches at 7 bases. Germline CDR1 is SNHLY and CDR2 is FYNNEI. J was trimmed by 2 bases and V by 7 bases; bases with no gene match: 4. The CDR3 covers 14 residues. The CDR3 loop is CASKGTANTGELFF. The CDR3 bases are TGTGCCAGCAAGGGGACAGCTAACACCGGGGAGCTGTTTTTT.

The chain links TRBV24-1 to TRBJ2-2; 7 bases line up with TRBD1. Trimming cost V 2 bases and J 6 bases; bases outside gene matches: 5. Germline V lookup: CDR1 KGHDR, CDR2 SFDVKD. The CDR3 totals 15 residues. Here the CDR3 DNA reads TGTGCCACCAGTGATTACACAGGGGTCCCCGGGGAGCTGTTTTTT. Translation: CATSDYTGVPGELFF.

The chain has TRBV18 and TRBJ2-2; weak D call: TRBD1 (6 bases). V shed 6 bases and J shed 2 bases, with 10 bases lying between them. The CDR3 spans 14 residues. Per germline, CDR1 KGHSH and CDR2 LQKENI. The CDR3 protein is CASSRTVNTGELFF. The CDR3 DNA sequence: TGTGCCAGCTCCCGGACAGTTAACACCGGGGAGCTGTTTTTT.